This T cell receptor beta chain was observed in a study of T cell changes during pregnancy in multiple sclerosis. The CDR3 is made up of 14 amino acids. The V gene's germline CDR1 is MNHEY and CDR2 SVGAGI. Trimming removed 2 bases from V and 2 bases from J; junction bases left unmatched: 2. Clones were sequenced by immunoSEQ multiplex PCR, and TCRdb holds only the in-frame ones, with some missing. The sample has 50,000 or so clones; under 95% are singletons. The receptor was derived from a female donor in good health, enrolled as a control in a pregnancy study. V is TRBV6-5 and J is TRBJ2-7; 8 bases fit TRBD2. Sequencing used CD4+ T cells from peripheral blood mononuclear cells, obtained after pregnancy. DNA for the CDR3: TGTGCCAGCAGTTACGCCGGGGGGGCCTACGAGCAGTACTTC. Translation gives CASSYAGGAYEQYF.